These 6 T cell receptor beta chains were sequenced from one sample in a study of T cell responses to AZD1222 COVID-19 vaccine. The data were produced by immunoSEQ multiplex PCR, yet TCRdb's version contains in-frame clones alone and is incomplete. The sample lists some 190,000 clones, 85% to 95% seen once, with about 1.2% in the top ten. Sequences were derived from peripheral blood, sampled on day 0 of AZD1222 vaccination. The receptors derive from an adult in good health.

The chain carries TRBV7-3 and TRBJ1-1; tentatively, D is TRBD1 (6 bases). Germline lookup yields CDR1 SGHTA and CDR2 FQGTGA. The CDR3 contains 15 residues. The ends were cut back, 2 bases at V and 7 bases at J, with 17 bases in the middle. The DNA for the CDR3 is TGTGCCAGCAGCTTATCCCCGGGGGGCCAAGATGAAGCTTTCTTT. It specifies CASSLSPGGQDEAFF.

J is TRBJ2-2 and V is TRBV14, with D uncertain. This CDR3 is 15 amino acids long. Trimming shortened V by 6 bases and J by 4 bases, and 15 bases separated the two germline ends. CDR1 and CDR2 (germline): SGHDN, FVKESK. CDR3 sequence: CASRLGPIPTGELFF. In DNA, the CDR3 is TGTGCCAGCAGGCTTGGACCGATCCCCACCGGGGAGCTGTTTTTT.

This chain joins TRBV27 and TRBJ2-7; unclear D gene. Per germline, CDR1 MNHEY and CDR2 SMNVEV (reference sequence). The CDR3 covers 14 residues. V was shortened by 6 bases and J by 2 bases, with 14 bases between the two germline ends. In DNA form, the CDR3 reads TGTGCCAGCAGCCAATTGGCTACAGCCTACGAGCAGTACTTC. Its protein is CASSQLATAYEQYF.

This clone has more than one count but fewer than ten. The chain couples TRBV3-1 (or the pseudogene TRBV3-2) to TRBJ2-7, with 8 bases matching TRBD2. Per germline, CDR1 LGHDT and CDR2 YNNKEL (reference sequence). The length of the CDR3 is 13 residues. The V segment lost 7 bases and the J segment 3 bases; nucleotides outside the gene matches: 5. The CDR3: CASTQAGGYEQYF. In DNA form, the CDR3 reads TGTGCCAGCACCCAGGCGGGGGGCTACGAGCAGTACTTC.

The genes are TRBV11-2 and TRBJ2-5, with TRBD2 matching over 7 bases. Germline CDR1 SGHAT, CDR2 FQNNGV. V lost 2 bases, J lost 2 bases, and 11 bases stayed unmatched. This CDR3 is 17 amino acids long. The CDR3 sequence: CASSLPWGVAGQETQYF. Written as DNA, the CDR3 is TGTGCCAGCAGCTTACCCTGGGGAGTAGCGGGTCAAGAGACCCAGTACTTC.

This chain connects TRBV2 to TRBJ2-1; D perhaps matches TRBD1 (5 bases). V was trimmed by 6 bases and J by 3 bases, leaving 9 bases between them. This CDR3 comprises 13 residues. The V gene's germline CDR1 is SNHLY and CDR2 FYNNEI. The CDR3 coding sequence is TGTGCCAGCAGACCCGACAGCTACAATGAGCAGTTCTTC. Translating gives CASRPDSYNEQFF.